This TCR beta chain emerged from a study of a mutant IDH1 vaccine in newly diagnosed glioma. Study context: Patients had received radiotherapy, temozolomide, or both previously, most receiving both.

Time point reported: week 35, safety follow-up. Vaccination comprised doses that each held 300 ug of mutant IDH1 20-mer peptide, plus topical imiquimod. Repertoires were generated with immunoSEQ multiplex PCR, while TCRdb's copy carries only in-frame clones and drops some. The sample consists of about 27,000 clones, over 80% of them appearing once. Notes on the study in general: Across multiple MHC alleles, 85% to 95% of patients had vaccine-induced responses.

About this clone itself: The antigen remains unidentified.

Trimming took off 3 bases at V and 4 bases at J, with 16 bases between the two ends. The CDR3 runs 15 residues. CDR1 is PRHDT and CDR2 is FYEKMQ in the germline V gene (reference sequence). This TCR derives from a young man with glioma. This material consisted of PBMCs, taken from a glioma patient whose treatment included an IDH1 peptide vaccine. The chain has TRBV13 and TRBJ2-7; TRBD2 might be the D (6 bases). The CDR3 DNA follows: TGTGCCAGCAGCTTTGGGGACTCGGTCGGTTACGAGCAGTACTTC. This codes for CASSFGDSVGYEQYF.